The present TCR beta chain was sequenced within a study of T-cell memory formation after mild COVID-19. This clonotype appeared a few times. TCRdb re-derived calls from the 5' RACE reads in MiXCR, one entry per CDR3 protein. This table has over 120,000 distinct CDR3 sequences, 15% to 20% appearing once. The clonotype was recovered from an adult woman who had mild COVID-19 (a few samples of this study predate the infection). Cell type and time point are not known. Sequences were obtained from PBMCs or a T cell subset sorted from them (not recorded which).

The CDR3: CASSGLAGANTGELFF. The CDR3 nucleotides are TGTGCCAGCAGCGGACTAGCGGGAGCGAACACCGGGGAGCTGTTTTTT. The V and J genes are TRBV6-1 and TRBJ2-2; TRBD2 agrees at 13 bases. The trim removed 6 bases at V and 0 bases at J, leaving 1 base unmatched. CDR3 length: 16 residues. The germline V gene has CDR1 MNHNS and CDR2 SASEGT.